Below are 9 T cell receptor beta chains sequenced from a single sample in a study of T-cell memory formation after mild COVID-19. One entry per CDR3 protein, called by TCRdb with MiXCR from the 5' RACE reads. The table includes about 470,000 distinct CDR3 sequences, around a quarter detected once. The sample consisted of PBMCs or a T cell subset sorted from them (not recorded which). The receptors were gathered from an adult woman who had mild COVID-19 (a few samples of this study predate the infection). Cell type and time point are not known.

This clonotype was seen more than once but under ten times. The V gene is TRBV7-6, the J gene TRBJ2-7, with 8 bases identical to TRBD1. CDR1 and CDR2 (germline): SGHVS, FNYEAQ. Trimming at V came to 4 bases and at J to 4 bases, leaving 6 bases not matched to a gene. The CDR3 is 14 residues long. Written as DNA, the CDR3 is TGTGCCAGCAGCTCCCGGACAGGGAATTACGAGCAGTACTTC. Amino acids: CASSSRTGNYEQYF.

There are a few counts of this clonotype. The chain is built from TRBV9 and TRBJ1-1; unclear D gene. Trimming cost V 3 bases and J 8 bases, with 8 bases left between them. This CDR3 is built from 11 residues. Germline V CDR1 and CDR2: SGDLS, YYNGEE. The CDR3 region has the DNA TGTGCCAGCAGCGGGCCAGAGGAAGCTTTCTTT. It codes for CASSGPEEAFF.

This clonotype has only a few counts. The rearrangement links TRBV5-1 to TRBJ1-1, with D possibly being TRBD1 (5 bases). Trimming stripped 0 bases from V and 1 base from J, with 13 bases between. The germline V gene has CDR1 SGHRS and CDR2 YFSETQ. The CDR3 is 16 residues long. This CDR3 reads CASSLAKTAKNTEAFF. The CDR3 DNA is TGCGCCAGCAGCTTGGCGAAGACAGCCAAGAACACTGAAGCTTTCTTT. Together with reference TRBV5-1 and TRBJ1-1, the CDR3 gives the full variable domain: KAGVTQTPRYLIKTRGQQVTLSCSPISGHRSVSWYQQTPGQGLQFLFEYFSETQRNKGNFPGRFSGRQFSNSRSEMNVSTLELGDSALYLCASSLAKTAKNTEAFFGQGTRLTVV.

This clonotype appeared a few times. The CDR3 sequence: CASSLNSRGEETQYF. Written as DNA, the CDR3 is TGTGCCAGCAGCTTAAACTCGAGGGGGGAAGAGACCCAGTACTTC. The chain links TRBV7-8 to TRBJ2-5, with D tentatively TRBD1 or TRBD2 (6 bases each). CDR3 length: 15 residues. In germline, CDR1 is SGHVS, CDR2 FQNEAQ. Trimming took 2 bases from V and 3 from J, leaving 13 bases between them.

This clonotype was counted between two and nine times. The rearrangement uses TRBV7-6 and TRBJ2-2; 8 positions match TRBD2. CDR1 SGHVS and CDR2 FNYEAQ come from the germline V gene. There are 15 residues in the CDR3. The V gene end was trimmed by 5 bases and the J gene end by 6 bases; junction bases not matched to a gene: 8. The CDR3 nucleotides are TGTGCCAGCAGCCCATCCCTCGGGGGGGCCGGGGAGCTGTTTTTT. It encodes CASSPSLGGAGELFF.

Remarks on this clonotype: One junction end disagrees with the germline gene, perhaps due to a read error. This rearrangement joins TRBV2 to TRBJ1-3, with D hard to call. Germline CDR1 reads SNHLY; CDR2 reads FYNNEI. This CDR3 contains 13 residues. The CDR3 sequence is CASREGFGNTIYF. The CDR3 nucleotides read TGTGCCAGCAGGGAAGGGTTCGGAAACACCATATATTTT. Drawing the rest from reference TRBV2 and TRBJ1-3, the complete variable domain is EPEVTQTPSHQVTQMGQEVILRCVPISNHLYFYWYRQILGQKVEFLVSFYNNEISEKSEIFDDQFSVERPDGSNFTLKIRSTKLEDSAMYFCASREGFGNTIYFGEGSWLTVV.

This clonotype was seen only a few times. The V and J genes are TRBV7-4 and TRBJ1-1; 7 bases line up with TRBD1. This CDR3 has 14 residues. J gave up 0 bases and V 3 bases, and 1 base lay outside the gene matches. CDR1 and CDR2 (germline): SGHVT, SQSDAQ. The DNA of the CDR3 is TGTGCCAGCAGCTTCGGACAGGTGAACACTGAAGCTTTCTTT. Translation: CASSFGQVNTEAFF.

This clonotype has just a few counts. The J gene is TRBJ1-2, the V gene TRBV18; D may be TRBD1 (6 bases). Per the germline V gene, CDR1 is KGHSH and CDR2 is LQKENI. V shed 5 bases and J shed 4 bases, with 11 bases lying between them. CDR3 length equals 13 residues. The CDR3 nucleotides are TGTGCCAGCTCAGGAGACAGGCCCTATGGCTACACCTTC. Protein product: CASSGDRPYGYTF. Filled out from reference TRBV18 and TRBJ1-2, the complete variable domain reads NAGVMQNPRHLVRRRGQEARLRCSPMKGHSHVYWYRQLPEEGLKFMVYLQKENIIDESGMPKERFSAEFPKEGPSILRIQQVVRGDSAAYFCASSGDRPYGYTFGSGTRLTVV.

This clonotype came up a few times. The V call is TRBV6-4, the J call TRBJ1-1; TRBD1 matches at 7 bases. Germline V CDR1 and CDR2: MRHNA, SNTAGT. V dropped 4 bases and J dropped 4; count of bases not matched to a gene: 6. The CDR3 is 14 amino acids. CDR3 sequence reads: CASSASGGITEAFF. The CDR3 DNA follows: TGTGCCAGCAGTGCCTCAGGGGGTATCACTGAAGCTTTCTTT.